Below are 10 T cell receptor beta chains sequenced from a single sample in a study of cytomegalovirus exposure and HLA in healthy donors. Use of 60 Vbeta and 13 Jbeta primers characterized the PCR. Method: immunoSEQ multiplex PCR; TCRdb's copy keeps in-frame clones and lacks some. The sample carries about 200,000 clones, roughly 80% recorded once. Sequences were obtained from PBMCs. All receptors come from a woman in her twenties or thirties in good health and CMV-seronegative.

The chain is built from TRBV6-5 and TRBJ2-1, with TRBD1 matching 8 bases. Germline lookup yields CDR1 MNHEY and CDR2 SVGAGI. The CDR3 is 15 residues long. After removal of 1 base from V and 10 bases from J, the junction contained 9 bases not matched to a gene. This chain's CDR3 is CASSYLQGGIGEQFF. In DNA form, the CDR3 reads TGTGCCAGCAGTTACTTACAGGGGGGAATAGGGGAGCAGTTCTTC.

J is TRBJ2-7 and V is TRBV7-9; 10 positions agree with TRBD1. J lost 2 bases, V lost 5 bases, and 3 bases had no gene match. The germline CDR1 and CDR2 sequences are SEHNR and FQNEAQ (reference sequence). This CDR3 comprises 14 residues. The CDR3 spells CASSGGTGAYEQYF. DNA of the CDR3: TGTGCCAGCAGCGGTGGGACAGGGGCCTACGAGCAGTACTTC.

The V call is TRBV7-2, the J call TRBJ1-5; possible D gene TRBD1, 5 bases. The CDR3 extends over 15 amino acids. The germline V gene encodes CDR1 SGHTA and CDR2 FQGNSA. Deletions cut 5 bases from V and 4 bases from J, with 15 bases between. CDR3 amino acids: CASSPSGRGNQPQHF. The DNA of the CDR3 is TGTGCCAGCAGCCCCTCGGGGCGGGGTAATCAGCCCCAGCATTTT.

There are a few counts of this clone. J is TRBJ2-1 and V is TRBV29-1; TRBD1 agrees at 8 bases. The junction had 18 bases not matched to a gene; V was cut back by 6 bases and J by 11 bases. The CDR3 has 15 residues. Germline values: CDR1 SQVTM, CDR2 ANQGSEA. The CDR3 DNA follows: TGCAGCGTGGCGCCCGGGACAGGCTTAGGAAATAAGCAGTTCTTC. Translating gives CSVAPGTGLGNKQFF.

This sequence joins TRBV27 and TRBJ2-7; 7 nucleotides agree with TRBD1. The CDR3 has 12 residues. The V and J ends lost 8 bases and 4 bases, in that order; junction bases with no gene match: 5. The V gene's germline CDR1 is MNHEY and CDR2 SMNVEV (reference sequence). CDR3 protein: CASGTAEYEQYF. DNA of the CDR3: TGTGCCAGCGGGACAGCCGAATACGAGCAGTACTTC.

This chain uses TRBV5-1 with TRBJ2-7; TRBD1 is a possible D gene (5 bases). V was trimmed by 4 bases and J by 2 bases, leaving 16 bases between them. Germline CDR1 reads SGHRS; CDR2 reads YFSETQ. The CDR3 is 15 amino acids. CDR3 region: CASSRVGRVPYEQYF. The CDR3 bases are TGCGCCAGCAGCCGAGTGGGCAGGGTCCCCTACGAGCAGTACTTC.

This chain joins TRBV5-6 and TRBJ1-6; perhaps TRBD1 as D (6 bases). This CDR3 has 18 amino acids. Germline CDR1 is SGHDT and CDR2 is YYEEEE. The V and J ends lost 0 bases and 0 bases respectively, with 13 bases between them. The CDR3 nucleotides read TGTGCCAGCAGCTTGGAGTGGGGGCCTGGCTCCTATAATTCACCCCTCCACTTT. This gives the protein CASSLEWGPGSYNSPLHF.

The count of this clone is one. The chain links TRBV11-1 to TRBJ2-7, with D perhaps TRBD1 (6 bases). The CDR3 contains 14 residues. Germline assignment: CDR1 SGHAT and CDR2 FQDESV (reference sequence). Trimming removed 2 bases at V and 2 bases at J, with 10 bases between. DNA of the CDR3: TGTGCCAGCAGCTTATCTGGACAGACCTACGAGCAGTACTTC. It encodes CASSLSGQTYEQYF.

The chain has TRBV15 and TRBJ1-4, with 12 bases fitting TRBD1. Germline V lookup: CDR1 LNHNV, CDR2 YYDKDF (reference sequence). The CDR3 runs 18 residues. With 3 bases clipped from V and 7 bases from J, the junction kept 12 bases outside the gene matches. The CDR3 reads CATSSYRDRGRRGEKLFF. The CDR3 DNA sequence: TGTGCCACCAGCAGCTATCGGGACAGGGGGCGCCGGGGTGAAAAACTGTTTTTT.

The chain employs TRBV7-2 and TRBJ2-1; 10 bases map to TRBD2. The CDR3 is made up of 15 amino acids. The germline V gene has CDR1 SGHTA and CDR2 FQGNSA. V dropped 6 bases and J dropped 7; count of bases not matched to a gene: 9. The CDR3 loop reads CASRAGGLRLNEQFF. CDR3 DNA sequence: TGTGCCAGCAGAGCGGGAGGGCTTCGCCTTAATGAGCAGTTCTTC.